This T cell receptor (beta chain) was identified in a study of T cell responses to AZD1222 COVID-19 vaccine (dated by TCRdb to the early 2020s). With regard to the full study: AZD1222 recipients whose second dose came at about 4 weeks and those whose second dose came at about 12 weeks were combined into one group, since spike-specific TCR depth and breadth did not differ between the two schedules. TCR sequencing was performed for about 240 trial participants, of whom about 200 were given two doses of AZD1222 and around 25 were given two doses of MenACWY control vaccine. Trial participants were enrolled by age into 18-55, 56-69 and 70-plus year subgroups, with 148, 28 and 57 TCR-sequenced participants respectively.

The full study reports these points: No day 14 peak-response samples were available, so repertoires were characterized only after the peak T cell response. Conclusions about previously exposed vaccinees are limited, since just six AZD1222 recipients were seropositive for SARS-CoV-2 at baseline. Reportedly, almost half of the unique spike-specific TCRs recognized epitopes lying outside the regions that are mutated in the B.1.351 and B.1.1.7 variants. The 56-69-year group was small, and its depth increase did not reach significance, likely because of low power. The whole spike protein was spanned by vaccine-associated CD4 TCRs, and dominant responses were seen in regions 160-218 and 743-854. Participants were mostly white British and included more females than males, and it was suggested by the authors that clonal diversity may have been underestimated. After two AZD1222 doses, spike-specific TCR breadth and depth were significantly higher than at day 0 and than in MenACWY recipients.

The CDR3 regions of human TCRbeta chains were analyzed by immunosequencing. The study's processing was this. TCRs in the repertoires were compared against a reference library of SARS-CoV-2-specific TCRs that had been generated with the MIRA antigen-specificity platform. Breadth meant the fraction of unique TCRs that were SARS-CoV-2-associated, whereas depth meant the fraction of total T cells that were SARS-CoV-2-associated. Using the MIRA data, each spike-specific TCR was mapped to the spike region that the TCR reacts to and placed in a CD4 or CD8 class. Log10-transformed breadth and depth values were compared by one-way ANOVA with Sidak's multiple comparisons tests. TCRdb re-hosts the immuneACCESS table, in-frame sequences only. Its copies lack some clones; in the studies checked, an unresolved V gene accounts for under half of them, and the cause for the rest is not known. V and J calls and clone size come straight from that table; D and trimming were deduced from the DNA. The sample data list 150,000 or so clones, and about 92% of these were observed just once. The ten biggest clones cover over 7.5% of the sample.

A distance of 12 bases separates the germline ends of V and J, which lose 5 bases and 2 bases respectively. From cysteine to phenylalanine, the CDR3 is 15 amino acids long. Only the CDR3 region is kept as DNA, spanning 45 bases read in frame from base 1. Sequences PRHDT (CDR1) and FYEKMQ (CDR2) are obtained from the germline V gene (reference sequence). Concerning this clone: Its specific antigen is unknown. The sample holds no much larger clone one base away, and base qualities are not on file.

The sample's time point label is to be understood as: baseline before first vaccination. Vaccinee samples were obtained from the UK trials COV001 and COV002, which included a single-blind randomized controlled phase 2/3 trial of AZD1222 (ChAdOx1 nCoV-19) in healthy adults. For TCRbeta chain sequencing, PBMC samples were collected from trial participants at day 0 and at day 28 after the second dose. This specimen was peripheral blood, taken on day 0 of AZD1222 vaccination. The rearranged chain carries TRBV13 and TRBJ2-2; a tentative D match to TRBD1 spans 5 bases. The clonotype was recovered from an adult in good health. The CDR3 in this case is CASSHDSYNTGELFF. The DNA is as follows: TGTGCCAGCAGCCACGACAGCTACAACACCGGGGAGCTGTTTTTT.